The rows below give T cell receptor beta chains drawn from one sample of a study of regulatory T cells in long-lasting Graves disease. TCRdb re-analysed the multiplex PCR reads in MiXCR, keeping a single row per CDR3 protein. The sample lists roughly 500,000 distinct CDR3 sequences; 13% to 15% were seen once. This sample also appeared in a second study, on T cells in Graves' hyperthyroidism and ophthalmopathy.

The source was peripheral blood mononuclear cells (PBMCs), collected at new diagnosis, from a patient treated with antithyroid drugs. The receptors originated from a woman in her forties or fifties with Graves disease. CDR3s include the opening cysteine and the closing phenylalanine or tryptophan. Each record gives: D gene, J gene, CDR3 length, V gene, clone size, CDR3 protein, CDR3 DNA. A D gene is named only where the DNA matches it firmly. A row's size may be missing; if present it is once, few, many or a size class.

.	TRBJ1-5	13	TRBV28	many	CANNQGPNQPQHF	TGTGCCAATAACCAGGGACCCAATCAGCCCCAGCATTTT
.	TRBJ1-1	16	TRBV28	.	CTSRITTSGGGLEALF	TGTACCAGCCGCATTACCACCTCCGGGGGGGGGTTGGAAGCTCTCTTT
.	TRBJ2-3	16	TRBV5-1	.	CASRTGTSEGTDTQYF	TGCGCCAGCAGGACTGGGACTTCGGAGGGGACAGATACGCAGTATTTT
TRBD2	TRBJ2-7	16	TRBV3-1	.	CASSPPPGTRSYEQYF	TGTGCCAGCAGCCCCCCCCCCGGGACTAGAAGCTACGAGCAGTACTTC
.	TRBJ2-2	16	TRBV25-1	many	CASSVGWGQYTGELFF	TGTGCCAGCAGTGTGGGGTGGGGGCAGTACACCGGGGAGCTGTTTTTT
.	TRBJ2-1	15	TRBV7-9	few	CASSFPGGPENEQFF	TGTGCCAGCAGCTTCCCCGGAGGGCCGGAGAATGAGCAGTTCTTC
.	TRBJ2-7	14	TRBV4-1	.	CASSQVKGDYEQYF	TGCGCCAGCAGCCAAGTTAAAGGGGACTACGAGCAGTACTTC
.	TRBJ1-2	20	TRBV12-5	.	CASGLVRSVRNTYGSSGYTF	TGTGCTAGTGGTTTGGTACGCTCGGTTCGAAATACTTATGGCTCGAGTGGCTACACCTTC
TRBD2	TRBJ2-2	17	TRBV28	many	CASSLEAGGLNTGELFF	TGTGCCAGCAGTTTAGAGGCGGGAGGGCTGAACACCGGGGAGCTGTTTTTT
.	TRBJ2-4	16	TRBV11-2	many	CASSPGPSLAKNIQYF	TGTGCCAGCAGCCCCGGGCCGTCTCTAGCCAAAAACATTCAGTACTTC
.	TRBJ1-4	16	TRBV5-1	many	CASSLLGTATNEKLFF	TGCGCCAGCAGCTTGCTCGGTACGGCAACTAATGAAAAACTGTTTTTT
.	TRBJ2-2	12	TRBV6-2/TRBV6-3	.	CASTGGAGELFF	TGTGCCAGCACAGGGGGGGCCGGGGAGCTGTTTTTT
TRBD1	TRBJ2-5	17	TRBV7-9	many	CASSPAYAGQGQETQYF	TGTGCCAGCAGCCCAGCTTACGCGGGACAGGGCCAAGAGACCCAGTACTTC
TRBD2	TRBJ2-7	14	TRBV2	many	CASSGLAGGYEQYF	TGTGCCAGCAGTGGATTAGCGGGAGGATACGAGCAGTACTTC
.	TRBJ2-5	14	TRBV28	few	CASTPGRSRGTQYF	TGTGCCAGTACCCCCGGCAGGTCAAGAGGGACCCAGTACTTC
TRBD2	TRBJ2-5	16	TRBV28	many	CASRTNGGGSAETQYF	TGTGCCAGCCGGACTAACGGTGGCGGGAGTGCTGAGACCCAGTACTTC
.	TRBJ2-6	17	TRBV19	.	CASSIAPGQYGANVLTF	TGTGCCAGTAGTATAGCCCCTGGTCAATACGGGGCCAACGTCCTGACTTTC
TRBD1	TRBJ2-4	13	TRBV6-2/TRBV6-3	many	CASSGDRGNIQYF	TGTGCCAGCAGCGGCGACAGGGGGAACATTCAGTACTTC
TRBD1	TRBJ1-6	12	TRBV6-1	.	CASNEVGGTLHF	TGTGCCAGCAACGAAGTAGGGGGCACCCTCCACTTT
.	TRBJ2-2	13	TRBV29-1	.	CSVEDSGTGELFF	TGCAGCGTTGAAGATTCGGGGACCGGGGAGCTGTTTTTT
.	TRBJ2-7	16	TRBV10-3	many	CAISESRGGIGYEQYF	TGTGCCATCAGTGAGTCGAGGGGCGGTATAGGCTACGAGCAGTACTTC
.	TRBJ2-1	11	TRBV10-3	.	CAISVGSEQFF	TGTGCCATCAGTGTGGGAAGTGAGCAGTTCTTC
TRBD1	TRBJ2-1	14	TRBV2	few	CASNRRDRDNEQFF	TGTGCCAGCAACCGGCGGGACAGGGACAATGAGCAGTTCTTC
TRBD2	TRBJ2-1	14	TRBV2	many	CASSEGLAGVEQFF	TGTGCCAGCAGTGAGGGCCTAGCGGGAGTTGAGCAGTTCTTC
.	TRBJ2-1	17	TRBV24-1	many	CATSDLGGGFSYNEQFF	TGTGCCACCAGTGATTTGGGGGGAGGCTTCTCCTACAATGAGCAGTTCTTC
TRBD2	TRBJ2-3	14	TRBV19	few	CASSRIRTGGTQYF	TGTGCCAGTAGTAGAATCCGGACGGGGGGGACGCAGTATTTT
TRBD2	TRBJ2-1	19	TRBV7-9	.	CASSLTSRPSGRNYNEQFF	TGTGCCAGCAGCTTAACCTCCCGGCCTAGCGGGAGGAACTACAATGAGCAGTTCTTC
.	TRBJ2-7	18	TRBV28	many	CASSFSLASSAISYEQYF	TGTGCCAGCAGTTTTTCTTTAGCTTCGAGCGCTATTTCCTACGAGCAGTACTTC
.	TRBJ2-5	13	TRBV11-2	many	CASSSNIQETQYF	TGTGCCAGCAGCTCAAACATCCAAGAGACCCAGTACTTC
TRBD2	TRBJ2-3	13	TRBV6-2/TRBV6-3	.	CASSGTSQNTQYF	TGTGCCAGCAGTGGGACTAGTCAAAATACGCAGTATTTT
TRBD1	TRBJ2-5	14	TRBV20-1	.	CSAMGQGRLGTQYF	TGCAGCGCAATGGGACAGGGGCGACTTGGGACCCAGTACTTC